Listed here are 27 T cell receptor beta chains from one sample, sequenced in a study of Graves' ophthalmopathy and Graves' hyperthyroidism. Scientists amplified the TCR beta CDR3 regions from RNA transcripts. HTBI-primed first-round RT-PCR preceded second-round multiplex PCR. TCRdb called the multiplex PCR reads again in MiXCR, with one record for every CDR3 protein. The data show some 750,000 distinct CDR3 sequences, 40% seen once. The sample consisted of peripheral blood. The source of these receptors is an adult man with Graves' ophthalmopathy.

The sample holds a few counts of this clonotype. This chain uses TRBV5-1 with TRBJ1-2; unclear D gene. Germline V lookup: CDR1 SGHRS, CDR2 YFSETQ. This CDR3 is 12 amino acids long. Trimming took off 1 base at V and 6 bases at J, with 7 bases between the two ends. CDR3 sequence reads: CASSLYGNGYTF. The CDR3 DNA sequence: TGCGCCAGCAGCTTGTATGGGAATGGCTACACCTTC.

There are many counts of this clonotype. In nucleotides, the CDR3 is TGTGCCAGCTCAGTACAGGGGGCAGGAGAAAAACTGTTTTTT. As protein: CASSVQGAGEKLFF. This chain links TRBV7-9 with TRBJ1-4; 9 nucleotides match TRBD1. Germline values: CDR1 SEHNR, CDR2 FQNEAQ (reference sequence). V was pared by 8 bases and J by 8 bases, with 9 bases of the junction left unmatched. The CDR3 spans 14 residues.

V is TRBV14 and J is TRBJ1-3; no firm D call. The CDR3 totals 12 residues. V gave up 0 bases and J gave up 7 bases, with 4 bases separating them. Germline CDR1 and CDR2: SGHDN and FVKESK. This CDR3 reads CASSQELNTIYF. The CDR3 nucleotides are TGTGCCAGCAGCCAAGAGCTGAACACCATATATTTT.

This clonotype was observed many times. The chain has TRBV5-6 and TRBJ1-1; no clear D gene. The V and J ends lost 0 bases and 0 bases respectively, with 6 bases between them. The CDR3 is 14 residues long. Germline V gene lookup returns CDR1 SGHDT and CDR2 YYEEEE. CDR3 in amino acids: CASSLGHMNTEAFF. DNA of the CDR3: TGTGCCAGCAGCTTGGGACACATGAACACTGAAGCTTTCTTT.

The chain employs TRBV10-3 and TRBJ1-1; 10 bases match TRBD1. Germline assignment: CDR1 ENHRY and CDR2 SYGVKD. This CDR3 has 13 residues. The J segment lost 3 bases and the V segment lost 10 bases, leaving 5 bases of the junction unmatched. The CDR3 sequence is CASLGQGDTEAFF. CDR3 nucleotide sequence: TGTGCCAGCCTTGGACAGGGGGACACTGAAGCTTTCTTT.

Only a few counts were recorded for this clonotype. The chain links TRBV7-9 to TRBJ1-2, with D possibly TRBD1 on 6 matching bases. Germline lookup yields CDR1 SEHNR and CDR2 FQNEAQ (reference sequence). V was cut by 5 bases and J by 2 bases, with 15 bases left in between. The CDR3 loop spans 15 amino acids. Here the CDR3 DNA reads TGTGCCAGCAGCCCGGGTCTCGGACAGAACTATGGCTACACCTTC. This encodes CASSPGLGQNYGYTF.

V and J are TRBV29-1 and TRBJ2-5; D unclear. This CDR3 is built from 12 residues. V was clipped by 8 bases and J by 1 base, with 11 bases between them. Germline CDR1 and CDR2: SQVTM and ANQGSEA. The CDR3 region has the DNA TGCAGCTCACCACCGGTCCAAGAGACCCAGTACTTC. Translation: CSSPPVQETQYF.

The J gene is TRBJ2-6, the V gene TRBV7-9; D gene unclear. The V and J ends lost 4 bases and 11 bases respectively, with 6 bases between them. CDR1 is SEHNR, CDR2 FQNEAQ, per germline (reference sequence). There are 11 residues in the CDR3. The CDR3 region is CASSSHDVLTF. CDR3 sequence (DNA): TGTGCCAGCAGCTCGCACGACGTCCTGACTTTC.

This clonotype has just a few counts. This chain links TRBV4-3 with TRBJ1-1; the D gene is possibly TRBD1 (5 bases). This CDR3 contains 14 residues. V lost 5 bases, J lost 3 bases, and 13 bases lay in between. The germline gives CDR1 LGHNA, CDR2 YSLEER. The chain's CDR3 is CASSGRGRDTEAFF. The DNA for the CDR3 is TGCGCCAGCAGCGGTAGGGGTAGGGACACTGAAGCTTTCTTT.

This clonotype was seen a few times. The chain has TRBV4-3 and TRBJ1-6; D possibly corresponds to TRBD1 (5 bases). Germline CDR1 LGHNA, CDR2 YSLEER. CDR3 size: 19 residues. V shed 1 base and J shed 0 bases, with 16 bases lying between them. The CDR3 loop is CASSQGEGRVGSYNSPLHF. DNA for the CDR3: TGCGCCAGCAGCCAAGGAGAGGGCAGGGTGGGCTCCTATAATTCACCCCTCCACTTT.

This chain uses TRBV25-1 with TRBJ2-6; perhaps D is TRBD1 or TRBD2 (5 bases each). CDR3 size: 16 residues. The V end was cut by 8 bases, the J end by 6 bases, with 20 bases between. Germline loops: CDR1 MGHDK, CDR2 SYGVNS. The CDR3: CASVEDRGSEANVLTF. The CDR3, as DNA: TGTGCCAGCGTTGAAGACCGGGGCAGCGAGGCCAACGTCCTGACTTTC.

This sequence joins TRBV10-3 and TRBJ1-1, with a tentative D call TRBD1 (5 bases). Trimming stripped 10 bases from V and 1 base from J, with 13 bases between. The CDR3 runs to 13 residues. CDR1 is ENHRY and CDR2 is SYGVKD in the germline V gene. The chain's CDR3 is CASLGDRNTEAFF. For the CDR3, the DNA is TGTGCCAGCTTAGGGGATAGGAACACTGAAGCTTTCTTT.

As to this clonotype: One end of the junction does not line up with germline, which may come from a read error. V gene TRBV10-2 combines with J gene TRBJ1-5; no clear D. Per germline, CDR1 WSHSY and CDR2 SAAADI. The CDR3 runs 15 residues. The CDR3 protein is CASSETGYSNQPQHF. The CDR3 region has the DNA TGTGCCAGCAGTGAGACCGGGTATAGCAATCAGCCCCAGCATTTT.

This clonotype was seen many times. V gene TRBV20-1 combines with J gene TRBJ2-7; 15 bases match TRBD2. The length of the CDR3 is 15 residues. Germline V gene data show CDR1 as DFQATT and CDR2 as SNEGSKA (reference sequence). V shed 1 base, J shed 2 bases, and the junction held 0 bases outside the gene matches. The CDR3 here is CSARGTSGRAYEQYF. The CDR3, as DNA: TGCAGTGCTAGAGGGACTAGCGGGAGGGCCTACGAGCAGTACTTC.

The chain recombines TRBV10-2 with TRBJ1-5; maybe TRBD1 (6 bases). The V gene's germline CDR1 is WSHSY and CDR2 SAAADI. There are 15 residues in the CDR3. The germline V and J ends were trimmed by 4 bases and 3 bases, with 13 bases remaining between them. Here the CDR3 reads CASSARGGHNQPQHF. The CDR3 nucleotides read TGCGCCAGCAGTGCTCGGGGGGGACACAATCAGCCCCAGCATTTT.

The gene calls are TRBV20-1 and TRBJ1-3; 10 bases agree with TRBD1. Trimming at V came to 6 bases and at J to 2 bases, leaving 4 bases not matched to a gene. The CDR3 consists of 14 residues. Germline CDR1 is DFQATT and CDR2 is SNEGSKA (reference sequence). The CDR3 DNA sequence: TGCAGTGCCAAAGGGACAGGGGCTGGAAACACCATATATTTT. This translates into CSAKGTGAGNTIYF.

The chain joins TRBV29-1 to TRBJ1-1; no clear D. CDR3 length equals 14 residues. V gave up 8 bases and J gave up 0 bases, with 16 bases separating them. The germline V gene encodes CDR1 SQVTM and CDR2 ANQGSEA. The CDR3 DNA sequence: TGCAGCTTAGTAGTCAGTTCCATGAACACTGAAGCTTTCTTT. This translates into CSLVVSSMNTEAFF.

V and J are TRBV19 and TRBJ2-2; D may be TRBD1 (5 bases). Per germline, CDR1 LNHDA and CDR2 SQIVND (reference sequence). Trimming took 6 bases from V and 0 from J, leaving 11 bases between them. The CDR3 is made up of 15 amino acids. The CDR3 DNA is TGTGCCAGTAGAACAGGCGCCACGAACACCGGGGAGCTGTTTTTT. Its translation: CASRTGATNTGELFF.

In the case of this clonotype: The junction shows a germline mismatch at one end, possibly a read error. The chain uses TRBV2 and TRBJ1-5; TRBD1 might be the D (5 bases). Germline assignment: CDR1 SNHLY and CDR2 FYNNEI. The length of the CDR3 is 17 residues. The CDR3 loop reads CASREGHGKHTGEPQHF. The CDR3 coding sequence is TGTGCCAGCAGGGAAGGACACGGGAAACACACCGGGGAGCCCCAGCATTTT.

This chain uses TRBV19 with TRBJ1-1, with D unresolved. The CDR3 has 13 amino acids. Trimming pared 2 bases from V and 7 bases from J, leaving 11 bases between. Looked up from germline, CDR1 is LNHDA and CDR2 is SQIVND (reference sequence). DNA of the CDR3: TGTGCCAGTAGTATAAAAATATCCGTTGAAGCTTTCTTT. This translates into CASSIKISVEAFF.

The CDR3 reads CASESGTEVYGYTF. As DNA, the CDR3 is TGTGCCAGTGAGTCCGGGACAGAGGTCTATGGCTACACCTTC. V gene TRBV2 combines with J gene TRBJ1-2, with TRBD1 identical over 7 bases. V dropped 9 bases and J dropped 4; count of bases not matched to a gene: 11. Germline-derived CDR1 and CDR2 are SNHLY and FYNNEI. The CDR3 has 14 residues.

The chain uses TRBV20-1 and TRBJ1-5; TRBD1 aligns across 7 bases. After removal of 5 bases from V and 2 bases from J, the junction contained 6 bases not matched to a gene. The CDR3 extends over 14 amino acids. Germline V lookup: CDR1 DFQATT, CDR2 SNEGSKA (reference sequence). Written as DNA, the CDR3 is TGCAGTGCTTCGACAGGGCCAGGCAATCAGCCCCAGCATTTT. Amino acids: CSASTGPGNQPQHF.

This clonotype was observed many times. This chain uses TRBV2 with TRBJ1-2; D is unresolved. CDR1 is SNHLY, CDR2 FYNNEI, per germline. The CDR3 runs to 12 residues. V lost 6 bases, J lost 2 bases, and 7 bases lay in between. Here the CDR3 reads CASSSDNYGYTF. The CDR3 DNA is TGTGCCAGCAGCTCGGACAACTATGGCTACACCTTC.

This clonotype showed up many times. CDR3 in DNA: TGCAGTGGTAGACTAGCGGGGGGTTACGAGCAGTACTTC. Translating gives CSGRLAGGYEQYF. The V call is TRBV29-1, the J call TRBJ2-7; 13 bases are a match to TRBD2. The CDR3 runs 13 residues. Germline CDR1 and CDR2: SQVTM and ANQGSEA.

V and J are TRBV20-1 and TRBJ2-7, with TRBD2 identical over 12 bases. The V segment lost 0 bases and the J segment 3 bases; nucleotides outside the gene matches: 3. The CDR3 is made up of 15 amino acids. Germline assignment: CDR1 DFQATT and CDR2 SNEGSKA (reference sequence). The CDR3 region has the DNA TGCAGTGCTAGAGATGTGACTAGCGGGGGCTACGAGCAGTACTTC. Translated: CSARDVTSGGYEQYF.

This clonotype was detected a few times. A read error is possible here, since a much larger clone lies one base away. The rearrangement links TRBV10-3 to TRBJ1-2; D might be TRBD1 (5 bases). CDR1 and CDR2 from the germline V gene are ENHRY and SYGVKD. This CDR3 spans 13 amino acids. CDR3: CAVSESGDYGYTF. In nucleotides, the CDR3 is TGTGCCGTCAGTGAGTCGGGGGATTATGGCTACACCTTC.

This clonotype was picked up a small number of times. The V and J genes are TRBV3-1 and TRBJ1-3; no clear D gene. Germline assignment: CDR1 LGHDT and CDR2 YNNKEL (reference sequence). CDR3 length equals 12 residues. The V and J ends lost 0 bases and 4 bases respectively, with 1 base between them. The CDR3 sequence: CASSQEGNTIYF. In nucleotides, the CDR3 is TGTGCCAGCAGCCAAGAGGGAAACACCATATATTTT.